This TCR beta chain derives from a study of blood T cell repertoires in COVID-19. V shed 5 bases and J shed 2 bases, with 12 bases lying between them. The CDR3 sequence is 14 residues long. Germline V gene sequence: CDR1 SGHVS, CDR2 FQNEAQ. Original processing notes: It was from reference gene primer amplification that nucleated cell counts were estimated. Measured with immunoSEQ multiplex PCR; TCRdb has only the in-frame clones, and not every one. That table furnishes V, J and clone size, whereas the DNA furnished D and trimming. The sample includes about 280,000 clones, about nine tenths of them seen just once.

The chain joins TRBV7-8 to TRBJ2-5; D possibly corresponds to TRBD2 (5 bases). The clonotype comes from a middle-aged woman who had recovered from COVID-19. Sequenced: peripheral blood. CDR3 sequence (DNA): TGTGCCAGCAGCCCCCCGGGCGGGCAAGAGACCCAGTACTTC. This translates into CASSPPGGQETQYF.